The clone carrying this T cell receptor (beta chain) has ten or more counts. The target antigen is unknown. This sample was taken from a study of spatial heterogeneity in lung cancer. Study in general: Counts of TCR transcripts in tumor regions correlated strongly with a T cell module score (derived from matched bulk RNA-seq). On average, each unique TCR and UMI combination appeared more than ten times in raw reads. General study findings and limits: One measure, the expanded intratumoral alpha and beta TCR count, tracked tumor mutation counts.

The CDR3 sequence is 16 residues long. The V and J ends lost 0 bases and 5 bases, in that order; junction bases with no gene match: 7. Germline CDR1 reads LGHNA; CDR2 reads YSLEER. One entry per CDR3 protein results from TCRdb running MiXCR on the 5' RACE reads. The table lists over 15,000 distinct CDR3 sequences, around 6.5% of them singletons. Indicated time point: sample taken at primary tumor resection. Sequencing was performed on whole RNA extracted from tumor and nontumor lung tissue, or from frozen PBMC, and the material was left unsorted. Sequenced here: lung tumor tissue, sampled at surgery. The rearrangement links TRBV4-3 to TRBJ2-5, with TRBD2 matching 9 bases. The receptor was isolated from a female donor with early-stage non-small cell lung cancer. The CDR3 region has the DNA TGCGCCAGCAGCCAAGAGCGAGCGGGGGGCCTGGAGACCCAGTACTTC. Its translation: CASSQERAGGLETQYF.